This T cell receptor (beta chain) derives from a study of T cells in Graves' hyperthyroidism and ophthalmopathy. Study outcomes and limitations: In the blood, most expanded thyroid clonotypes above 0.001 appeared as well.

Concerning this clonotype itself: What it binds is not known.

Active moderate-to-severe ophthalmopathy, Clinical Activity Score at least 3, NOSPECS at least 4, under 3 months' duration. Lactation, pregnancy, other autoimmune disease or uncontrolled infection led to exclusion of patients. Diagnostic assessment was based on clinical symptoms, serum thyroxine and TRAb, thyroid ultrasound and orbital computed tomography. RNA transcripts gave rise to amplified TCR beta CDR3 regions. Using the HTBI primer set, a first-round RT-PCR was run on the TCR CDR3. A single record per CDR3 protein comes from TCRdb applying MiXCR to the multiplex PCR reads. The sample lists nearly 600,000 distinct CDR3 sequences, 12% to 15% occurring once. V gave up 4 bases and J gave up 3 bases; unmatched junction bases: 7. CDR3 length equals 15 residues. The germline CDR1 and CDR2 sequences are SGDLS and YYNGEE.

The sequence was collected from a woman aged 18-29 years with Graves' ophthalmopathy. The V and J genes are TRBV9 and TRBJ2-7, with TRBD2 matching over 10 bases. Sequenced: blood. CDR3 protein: CASSLRTSGVYEQYF. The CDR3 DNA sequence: TGTGCCAGCAGCCTCCGGACTAGCGGAGTCTACGAGCAGTACTTC.